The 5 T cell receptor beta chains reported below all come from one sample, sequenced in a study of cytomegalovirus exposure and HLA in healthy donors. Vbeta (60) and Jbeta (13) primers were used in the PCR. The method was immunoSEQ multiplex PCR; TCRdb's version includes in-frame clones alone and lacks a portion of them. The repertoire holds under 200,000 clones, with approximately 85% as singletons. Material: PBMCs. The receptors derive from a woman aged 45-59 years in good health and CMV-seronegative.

This chain's CDR3 is CASSSGLADTGELFF. For the CDR3, the DNA is TGCGCCAGCAGCTCGGGACTAGCTGACACCGGGGAGCTGTTTTTT. V gene TRBV5-1 combines with J gene TRBJ2-2; 9 nucleotides line up with TRBD2. Trimming at V came to 3 bases and at J to 3 bases, leaving 3 bases not matched to a gene. Germline CDR1 SGHRS, CDR2 YFSETQ. This CDR3 is 15 amino acids long.

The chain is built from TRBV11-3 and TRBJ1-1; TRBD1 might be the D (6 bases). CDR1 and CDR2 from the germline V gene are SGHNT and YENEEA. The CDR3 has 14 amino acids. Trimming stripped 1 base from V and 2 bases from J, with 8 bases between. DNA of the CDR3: TGTGCCAGCAGCTTAGCGGGACACAACACTGAAGCTTTCTTT. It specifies CASSLAGHNTEAFF. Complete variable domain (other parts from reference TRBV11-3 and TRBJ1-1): EAGVVQSPRYKIIEKKQPVAFWCNPISGHNTLYWYLQNLGQGPELLIRYENEEAVDDSQLPKDRFSAERLKGVDSTLKIQPAELGDSAVYLCASSLAGHNTEAFFGQGTRLTVV.

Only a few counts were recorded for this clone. The DNA of the CDR3 is TGCGCCAGCAGCACAGGACAGGCTGTGGAGCAGTACTTC. This encodes CASSTGQAVEQYF. This chain links TRBV5-1 with TRBJ2-7; 7 nucleotides match TRBD1. The CDR3 runs to 13 residues. V lost 4 bases and J lost 7; bases outside the gene matches: 8. The V gene's germline CDR1 is SGHRS and CDR2 YFSETQ.

This CDR3 is CASSSYRDQNEQFF. The CDR3 nucleotides are TGTGCCAGCAGCTCATACAGGGACCAAAATGAGCAGTTCTTC. J is TRBJ2-1 and V is TRBV11-3, with a weak D call TRBD1 (6 bases). CDR1 SGHNT and CDR2 YENEEA come from the germline V gene. Trimming left V 4 bases short and J 7 bases short, with 14 bases between. CDR3 length: 14 residues.

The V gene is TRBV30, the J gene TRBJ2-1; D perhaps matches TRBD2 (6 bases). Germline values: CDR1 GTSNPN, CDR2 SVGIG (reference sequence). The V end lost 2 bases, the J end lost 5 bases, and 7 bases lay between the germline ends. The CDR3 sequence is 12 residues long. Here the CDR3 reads CAWSRRDNEQFF. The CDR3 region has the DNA TGTGCCTGGAGTCGGAGGGACAATGAGCAGTTCTTC.